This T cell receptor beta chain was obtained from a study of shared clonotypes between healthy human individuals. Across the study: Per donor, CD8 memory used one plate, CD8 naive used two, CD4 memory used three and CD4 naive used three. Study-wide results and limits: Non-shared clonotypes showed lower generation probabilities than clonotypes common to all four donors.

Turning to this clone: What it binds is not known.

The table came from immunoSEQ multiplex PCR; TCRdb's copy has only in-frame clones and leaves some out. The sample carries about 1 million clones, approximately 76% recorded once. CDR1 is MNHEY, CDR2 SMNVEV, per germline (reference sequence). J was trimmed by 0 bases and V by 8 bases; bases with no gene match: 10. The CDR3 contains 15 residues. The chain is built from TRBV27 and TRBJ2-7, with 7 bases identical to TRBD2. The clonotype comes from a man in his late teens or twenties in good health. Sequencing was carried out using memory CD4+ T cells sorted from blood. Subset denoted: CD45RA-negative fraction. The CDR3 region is CASQPGRGSSYEQYF. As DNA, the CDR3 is TGTGCCAGCCAGCCAGGGCGCGGGAGCTCCTACGAGCAGTACTTC.